The clone carrying this T cell receptor (beta chain) was detected only a few times. The antigen remains undetermined. Unique molecular identifiers had been added to the TCR beta cDNA libraries. TCRdb recomputed calls from the PCR reads with MiXCR, one row per CDR3 protein. The table includes over 300,000 distinct CDR3 sequences, about a third detected once. The data are from a study of post-analysis software for immune sequencing data. Whole-study results and caveats: Patients showed TRBV5-6, TRBV5-1 and TRBV20-1 among five TRBV segments more frequent than in controls.

J was trimmed by 10 bases and V by 5 bases; bases with no gene match: 5. The CDR3 has 12 amino acids. Germline V gene lookup returns CDR1 MGHRA and CDR2 YSYEKL. The receptor was derived from a girl under 18 with multiple sclerosis. The sequencing sample was made of blood. The V call is TRBV4-1, the J call TRBJ2-1; 7 bases are a match to TRBD2. CDR3 protein: CASSSPSGEQFF. The CDR3 coding sequence is TGCGCCAGCAGCAGTCCTAGCGGAGAGCAGTTCTTC.